The 30 T cell receptor beta chains below were found in one sample sequenced in a study of radiation and T cells in renal cell carcinoma. Libraries were prepared by immunoSEQ multiplex PCR; TCRdb keeps only in-frame clonotypes and omits some of them. This sample has about 130,000 clones, with 65% to 85% found just once. The time point denotes: blood 2 weeks post-SBRT. Treatment noted: 15 Gy SBRT to primary tumor, nephrectomy 4 weeks later. The sequences come from blood, collected from a patient whose treatment included radiotherapy and nephrectomy. The receptors were sampled from a man aged 45 to 65 with renal cell carcinoma.

This clone appeared a single time. The chain links TRBV5-1 to TRBJ1-2, with D possibly matching TRBD1 (6 bases). This CDR3 has 15 residues. CDR1 is SGHRS and CDR2 is YFSETQ in the germline V gene. Trimming cost V 3 bases and J 2 bases, with 14 bases left between them. The CDR3 is CASSWQQGGNYGYTF. Here the CDR3 DNA reads TGCGCCAGCAGCTGGCAACAGGGTGGAAACTATGGCTACACCTTC.

The rearrangement joins TRBV9 to TRBJ2-1; D is possibly TRBD2 (6 bases). Deletions cut 7 bases from V and 0 bases from J, with 20 bases between. The CDR3 loop spans 17 amino acids. Germline loops: CDR1 SGDLS, CDR2 YYNGEE. CDR3 in amino acids: CASQPTHRGSSYNEQFF. The CDR3 DNA sequence: TGTGCCAGCCAACCGACACACCGGGGGAGCTCCTACAATGAGCAGTTCTTC.

The chain uses TRBV19 and TRBJ1-2; D gene unclear. The CDR3 loop spans 13 amino acids. Germline lookup yields CDR1 LNHDA and CDR2 SQIVND (reference sequence). Trimming pared 1 base from V and 13 bases from J, leaving 16 bases between. The CDR3: CASSIGTVPSLTF. The CDR3 DNA sequence: TGTGCCAGTAGTATAGGCACGGTTCCATCCCTCACCTTC. Filled out from reference TRBV19 and TRBJ1-2, the complete variable domain reads DGGITQSPKYLFRKEGQNVTLSCEQNLNHDAMYWYRQDPGQGLRLIYYSQIVNDFQKGDIAEGYSVSREKKESFPLTVTSAQKNPTAFYLCASSIGTVPSLTFGSGTRLTVV.

This clone was found once. V is TRBV5-4 and J is TRBJ1-3, with no clear D. Germline V gene lookup returns CDR1 SGHNT and CDR2 YYREEE (reference sequence). The CDR3 runs to 15 residues. V lost 4 bases, J lost 4 bases, and 15 bases lay in between. The CDR3 region is CASSDDWQAGNTIYF. The DNA for the CDR3 is TGTGCCAGCAGCGATGACTGGCAGGCCGGAAACACCATATATTTT.

The V and J genes are TRBV7-8 and TRBJ2-5; a weak D match, TRBD2 (7 bases). The CDR3 totals 13 residues. V was cut by 5 bases and J by 5 bases, with 12 bases left in between. CDR1 is SGHVS, CDR2 FQNEAQ, per germline. CDR3 loop: CASSVPGGETQYF. CDR3 sequence (DNA): TGTGCCAGCAGCGTGCCGGGGGGCGAGACCCAGTACTTC.

The rearrangement joins TRBV4-1 to TRBJ1-5, with D possibly TRBD1 on 5 matching bases. The ends were cut back, 0 bases at V and 3 bases at J, with 12 bases in the middle. CDR3 size: 16 residues. The germline CDR1 and CDR2 sequences are MGHRA and YSYEKL. The CDR3 loop is CASSQEGPGNNQPQHF. The CDR3 nucleotides are TGCGCCAGCAGCCAAGAAGGGCCAGGGAACAATCAGCCCCAGCATTTT.

V usage is TRBV2 and J usage is TRBJ2-5, with 10 bases aligning to TRBD1. The CDR3 runs to 14 residues. Unmatched junction bases numbered 7, after V lost 8 bases and J lost 4 bases. Germline V lookup: CDR1 SNHLY, CDR2 FYNNEI. CDR3 bases: TGTGCCAGCGGGGACAGGGGCACAAGAGAGACCCAGTACTTC. It codes for CASGDRGTRETQYF.

V is TRBV6-9 and J is TRBJ1-2; TRBD1 might be the D (6 bases). The germline V and J ends were trimmed by 2 bases and 4 bases, with 14 bases remaining between them. CDR3 size: 15 residues. The germline CDR1 and CDR2 sequences are MNHGY and SVAAGI. The CDR3 DNA reads TGTGCCAGCAGTTATACCATCGACAGGACCTATGGCTACACCTTC. This translates into CASSYTIDRTYGYTF.

The chain has TRBV6-1 and TRBJ1-6; the D is unclear. The CDR3 runs to 16 residues. The germline gives CDR1 MNHNS, CDR2 SASEGT. The ends were cut back, 3 bases at V and 3 bases at J, with 12 bases in the middle. The CDR3, as DNA: TGTGCCAGCAGTGATCAGTGGGTTGACTATAATTCACCCCTCCACTTT. Residues: CASSDQWVDYNSPLHF.

The V call is TRBV6-5, the J call TRBJ1-6; D gene uncertain. V was cut by 6 bases and J by 9 bases, with 15 bases left in between. Germline V gene lookup returns CDR1 MNHEY and CDR2 SVGAGI. The CDR3 covers 14 residues. The CDR3 here is CASSQALWGSPLHF. Here the CDR3 DNA reads TGTGCCAGCAGCCAGGCCTTATGGGGTTCACCCCTCCACTTT.

The J gene is TRBJ2-2, the V gene TRBV19; possibly TRBD1 or TRBD2 for D (5 bases each). The germline gives CDR1 LNHDA, CDR2 SQIVND (reference sequence). The CDR3 extends over 16 amino acids. With 4 bases removed from V and 6 bases from J, the gap between germline ends came to 18 bases. The CDR3 loop is CASSTHPGPAAGELFF. The CDR3 region has the DNA TGTGCCAGTAGTACTCACCCGGGGCCTGCCGCCGGGGAGCTGTTTTTT.

The chain employs TRBV7-9 and TRBJ2-1; D not certain. This CDR3 is 14 amino acids long. V was trimmed by 1 base and J by 2 bases, leaving 6 bases between them. CDR1 and CDR2 (germline): SEHNR, FQNEAQ (reference sequence). The CDR3 DNA reads TGTGCCAGCAGCTTAGTACTAACCTACAATGAGCAGTTCTTC. Protein product: CASSLVLTYNEQFF.

The chain links TRBV7-9 to TRBJ2-7; possibly TRBD1 for D (6 bases). Germline V gene lookup returns CDR1 SEHNR and CDR2 FQNEAQ (reference sequence). The CDR3 runs to 16 residues. V lost 1 base, J lost 0 bases, and 13 bases lay in between. Here the CDR3 reads CASSLVLTGSSYEQYF. In DNA form, the CDR3 reads TGTGCCAGCAGCTTAGTTTTGACAGGCAGCTCCTACGAGCAGTACTTC.

The chain uses TRBV7-8 and TRBJ1-1; a weak D match, TRBD1 (6 bases). The length of the CDR3 is 15 residues. V shed 5 bases and J shed 0 bases, with 13 bases lying between them. Germline V gene lookup returns CDR1 SGHVS and CDR2 FQNEAQ. The CDR3 bases are TGTGCCAGCAGCAAATCACAGGGCATGAACACTGAAGCTTTCTTT. Translated, it gives CASSKSQGMNTEAFF.

CDR3 DNA sequence: TGTGCCAGCAGCTTAAGTTCTCCCTACGAGCAGTACTTC. It translates to CASSLSSPYEQYF. V usage is TRBV11-2 and J usage is TRBJ2-7; D is uncertain. V lost 2 bases and J lost 2, with 7 bases in between. The CDR3 totals 13 residues. The germline V gene encodes CDR1 SGHAT and CDR2 FQNNGV.

The sample holds a few counts of this clone. The CDR3 coding sequence is TGTGCCAGCAGCCTTTTTGGGGGTCAACGACAATACAATGAGCAGTTCTTC. Translated: CASSLFGGQRQYNEQFF. The V call is TRBV9, the J call TRBJ2-1, with D possibly being TRBD1 or TRBD2 (5 bases each). The V end lost 4 bases, the J end lost 4 bases, and 21 bases lay between the germline ends. CDR3 size: 17 residues. Germline V gene lookup returns CDR1 SGDLS and CDR2 YYNGEE.

The chain combines TRBV28 with TRBJ1-3, with 7 bases identical to TRBD1. The CDR3 length is 16 residues. Germline trimming cut 5 bases from V and 0 bases from J; bases unmatched to any gene: 7. CDR1 MDHEN and CDR2 SYDVKM come from the germline V gene. The CDR3 loop reads CASSPLDRLSGNTIYF. CDR3 bases: TGTGCCAGCAGTCCCCTGGACAGGCTCTCTGGAAACACCATATATTTT.

There are a few counts of this clone. V gene TRBV19 combines with J gene TRBJ1-1, with D maybe TRBD1 (6 bases). The CDR3 loop spans 18 amino acids. Trimming removed 5 bases at V and 2 bases at J, with 24 bases between. Germline-derived CDR1 and CDR2 are LNHDA and SQIVND (reference sequence). The CDR3 loop reads CASSSRTAPIATNTEAFF. The CDR3 DNA follows: TGTGCCAGTAGTTCAAGGACAGCCCCAATAGCAACTAACACTGAAGCTTTCTTT.

This clone was seen only a few times. The genes are TRBV7-2 and TRBJ1-2; TRBD1 aligns across 7 bases. The CDR3 runs 15 residues. Trimming took 4 bases from V and 4 from J; bases not matched to a gene: 9. Germline assignment: CDR1 SGHTA and CDR2 FQGNSA. In DNA, the CDR3 is TGTGCCAGCAGCTCCCGCAGGGGGTTTGGCTATGGCTACACCTTC. It translates to CASSSRRGFGYGYTF.

The gene calls are TRBV10-3 and TRBJ2-5; no firm D call. Germline assignment: CDR1 ENHRY and CDR2 SYGVKD. The CDR3 is 13 amino acids. Deletions cut 3 bases from V and 2 bases from J, with 7 bases between. The CDR3 is CAISEYLQETQYF. The CDR3 DNA reads as TGTGCCATCAGTGAATACTTGCAAGAGACCCAGTACTTC.

The rearrangement uses TRBV29-1 and TRBJ2-1, with D hard to call. Germline assignment: CDR1 SQVTM and CDR2 ANQGSEA. The V and J ends lost 1 base and 0 bases respectively, with 10 bases between them. The CDR3 is 15 amino acids. CDR3 nucleotide sequence: TGCAGCGTTGAAGGCGCGGCGAGCTCCTACAATGAGCAGTTCTTC. As protein: CSVEGAASSYNEQFF.

The chain is built from TRBV18 and TRBJ2-7, with 10 bases matching TRBD2. Trimming cost V 5 bases and J 3 bases; bases outside gene matches: 10. Germline CDR1 reads KGHSH; CDR2 reads LQKENI. The CDR3 has 16 amino acids. The CDR3 spells CASSTSSGSGVYEQYF. CDR3 DNA sequence: TGTGCCAGCTCAACCTCTAGCGGGAGTGGTGTCTACGAGCAGTACTTC.

This clone showed up just a few times. The rearrangement links TRBV6-5 to TRBJ1-6; D may be TRBD1 (5 bases). The CDR3 has 15 amino acids. CDR1 and CDR2 from the germline V gene are MNHEY and SVGAGI. V was clipped by 6 bases and J by 8 bases, with 17 bases between them. The CDR3 loop is CASRLGGPNDSPLHF. Written as DNA, the CDR3 is TGTGCCAGCAGACTTGGGGGACCGAATGATTCACCCCTCCACTTT.

The V and J genes are TRBV9 and TRBJ1-3, with D unresolved. Trimming took 0 bases from V and 0 from J, leaving 13 bases between them. CDR3 length equals 17 residues. CDR1 and CDR2 (germline): SGDLS, YYNGEE. CDR3 residues: CASSVGMGSNSGNTIYF. CDR3 sequence (DNA): TGTGCCAGCAGCGTAGGAATGGGGTCAAACTCTGGAAACACCATATATTTT.

This chain uses TRBV5-1 with TRBJ1-2; weak D call: TRBD1 (6 bases). In germline, CDR1 is SGHRS, CDR2 YFSETQ. Trimming left V 4 bases short and J 1 base short, with 17 bases between. The length of the CDR3 is 16 residues. The CDR3 sequence: CASSPNRQDFNYGYTF. CDR3 nucleotides: TGCGCCAGCAGCCCAAACCGACAGGACTTTAACTATGGCTACACCTTC.

The chain uses TRBV19 and TRBJ1-1, with 8 positions matching TRBD1. Germline CDR1 is LNHDA and CDR2 is SQIVND (reference sequence). The CDR3 has 16 amino acids. Unmatched junction bases numbered 16, after V lost 6 bases and J lost 7 bases. The CDR3 coding sequence is TGTGCCAGTAGCAGAAGGGCAGGGGGCGAGTTAGTTGAAGCTTTCTTT. It encodes CASSRRAGGELVEAFF.

The V gene is TRBV4-1, the J gene TRBJ1-6; no clear D. This CDR3 comprises 17 residues. Trimming cost V 0 bases and J 0 bases, with 9 bases left between them. CDR1 is MGHRA, CDR2 YSYEKL, per germline. The CDR3 region has the DNA TGCGCCAGCAGCCAAGATTGGCAAAGCTCCTATAATTCACCCCTCCACTTT. This gives the protein CASSQDWQSSYNSPLHF.

The count of this clone is one. The chain employs TRBV5-5 and TRBJ2-6, with D tentatively TRBD1 (6 bases). The V gene lost 3 bases and the J gene lost 2 bases, with 9 bases spanning the gap. The CDR3 contains 15 residues. Germline V gene data show CDR1 as SGHKS and CDR2 as YYEKEE (reference sequence). This CDR3 reads CASSWSGAGANVLTF. The DNA for the CDR3 is TGTGCCAGCAGCTGGTCAGGGGCTGGGGCCAACGTCCTGACTTTC.

This rearrangement joins TRBV7-9 to TRBJ1-2; 11 positions agree with TRBD1. The CDR3 runs to 15 residues. The ends lost 3 bases at V and 4 bases at J; junction bases unmatched: 4. Germline assignment: CDR1 SEHNR and CDR2 FQNEAQ (reference sequence). The CDR3 DNA follows: TGTGCCAGCAGCTTGGGACAGGGGGTCACCTATGGCTACACCTTC. Translating it yields CASSLGQGVTYGYTF.

As concerns this clone: Other DNA sequences of this sample code for an identical CDR3. The chain couples TRBV6-1 to TRBJ1-2; D not certain. V was cut by 2 bases and J by 2 bases, with 6 bases left in between. Germline CDR1 MNHNS, CDR2 SASEGT. CDR3 length: 13 amino acids. The CDR3 DNA reads TGTGCCAGCAGTGAATCGGGAAACTATGGCTACACCTTC. As protein: CASSESGNYGYTF.